Described below is a single T cell receptor (beta chain) sequence and its context. The data were obtained in a study of control samples from healthy donors and cancer patients. Generated by immunoSEQ multiplex PCR, the TCRdb table keeps only in-frame clones and is missing some. The sample lists 120,000 or so clones, about 90% seen once, with around 1.8% in the top ten. The sequence was obtained from a man younger than 35 in good health. Sequenced: blood.

CDR3 DNA: TGCAGCGCTTTCTCGAGAAACACCATATATTTT. It encodes CSAFSRNTIYF. V and J are TRBV29-1 and TRBJ1-3; D is undetermined. Trimming left V 7 bases short and J 5 bases short, with 9 bases between. CDR1 is SQVTM, CDR2 ANQGSEA, per germline. This CDR3 spans 11 amino acids.